Below are 5 T cell receptor beta chains sequenced from a single sample in a study of T cell responses to AZD1222 COVID-19 vaccine. Repertoires were generated with immunoSEQ multiplex PCR, while TCRdb's copy carries only in-frame clones and drops some. The sample contains 200,000 or so clones, 80% to 95% of which appear only once. The source material was peripheral blood, sampled 28 days after the second AZD1222 dose. These receptor sequences come from an adult who received the AZD1222 COVID-19 vaccine.

V usage is TRBV3-1 (or the pseudogene TRBV3-2) and J usage is TRBJ1-3; no clear D gene. Per germline, CDR1 LGHDT and CDR2 YNNKEL (reference sequence). The germline V and J ends were trimmed by 2 bases and 0 bases, with 8 bases remaining between them. This CDR3 has 15 residues. Here the CDR3 DNA reads TGTGCCAGCAGCCAACACCTAAGCTCTGGAAACACCATATATTTT. This gives the protein CASSQHLSSGNTIYF.

This clone came up once. The V gene is TRBV7-9, the J gene TRBJ1-1, with a tentative D call TRBD1 (5 bases). V gave up 1 base and J gave up 11 bases, with 17 bases separating them. The CDR3 length is 14 residues. CDR1 is SEHNR and CDR2 is FQNEAQ in the germline V gene (reference sequence). CDR3 DNA: TGTGCCAGCAGCTTAGGAGGGACTTTAGTCGGGGCTTTCTTT. Protein product: CASSLGGTLVGAFF.

The chain combines TRBV11-1 with TRBJ1-4; D gene uncertain. Germline V CDR1 and CDR2: SGHAT, FQDESV (reference sequence). V was pared by 2 bases and J by 5 bases, with 9 bases between. The CDR3 has 14 residues. CDR3 region: CASSLNGLNEKLFF. The CDR3, as DNA: TGTGCCAGCAGCTTAAACGGACTCAATGAAAAACTGTTTTTT.

Only one count was recorded for this clone. The chain employs TRBV5-1 and TRBJ2-1, with no clear D. The CDR3 is made up of 11 amino acids. Germline lookup yields CDR1 SGHRS and CDR2 YFSETQ. Trimming removed 0 bases from V and 9 bases from J, with 4 bases in between. This chain's CDR3 is CASSLVREQFF. The CDR3 DNA sequence: TGCGCCAGCAGCTTGGTTCGTGAGCAGTTCTTC.

As DNA, the CDR3 is TGTGCCAGCAGTAGCCGGACGTTAGGAACTGGAAACACCATATATTTT. Its protein product is CASSSRTLGTGNTIYF. The J gene is TRBJ1-3, the V gene TRBV6-2 or TRBV6-3; no clear D gene. V was cut by 5 bases and J by 2 bases, with 16 bases left in between. The CDR3 length is 16 residues. CDR1 MNHEY and CDR2 SVGEGT come from the germline V gene.